Listed here is a single T cell receptor (beta chain). No antigen is known for it. This record belongs to a study of shared clonotypes between healthy human individuals. For the study at large: Two female and a few male donors aged 18 to 49 were enrolled. Study findings and constraints: Between a few donors, naive CD4 clonotypes were shared at a level of approximately 5%.

Over several immunoSEQ plates, each subset's genomic DNA was distributed in even portions. The method was immunoSEQ multiplex PCR; TCRdb's version includes in-frame clones alone and lacks a portion of them. The sample consists of fewer than 2.5 million clones, approximately 93% of them appearing once. The CDR3 extends over 15 amino acids. V shed 6 bases, J shed 0 bases, and the junction held 5 bases outside the gene matches. The V gene's germline CDR1 is MDHEN and CDR2 SYDVKM. Those who donated were healthy HIV-negative adults, with no recent acute infections or vaccinations reported. Sequenced material: naive CD4+ T cells from PBMCs. Indicated subset: CD45RA+ positively selected. This clonotype was sampled from a man between 18 and 35 years old in good health. Some clones in this sample may be carry-over from other donors' samples. The gene calls are TRBV28 and TRBJ1-3; 7 bases are shared with TRBD1. CDR3 nucleotides: TGTGCCAGCAGCCCGGGACAGTTCTCTGGAAACACCATATATTTT. It encodes CASSPGQFSGNTIYF.